This TCR beta chain came from a study of blood T cell repertoires in COVID-19. Study information: T cells, B-cell-depleted T cells, or PBMCs provided the cDNA or gDNA that served as material.

This clone was seen only a few times. Other nucleotide sequences in the sample specify the same CDR3. Original processing notes: It was from reference gene primer amplification that nucleated cell counts were estimated. Measured with immunoSEQ multiplex PCR; TCRdb has only the in-frame clones, and not every one. V, J and clone size are taken as reported in that table, and D and trimming were inferred from the DNA itself. The data contain about 150,000 clones, about 79% of them singletons. Trimming shortened V by 6 bases and J by 0 bases, and 11 bases separated the two germline ends. Germline V gene data show CDR1 as KGHSH and CDR2 as LQKENI. The CDR3 is 15 residues long.

The sequence was collected from a woman older than 75 with acute or convalescent COVID-19. The sequenced sample was peripheral blood. The chain couples TRBV18 to TRBJ2-2, with a possible D match to TRBD1 (6 bases). CDR3 protein: CASSLDSPNTGELFF. The CDR3 bases are TGTGCCAGCTCCCTGGACAGTCCGAACACCGGGGAGCTGTTTTTT.